This TCR beta chain originates from a study of blood T cell repertoires in COVID-19. Across the whole study: Spain, Italy and the United States supplied samples that represented acute and convalescent COVID-19. T cells, B-cell-depleted T cells, or PBMCs supplied cDNA or gDNA.

Enrolment of Seattle patients took place during active infection, and they were followed longitudinally. Original processing notes: Quantification of nucleated cells was approximated via reference gene primer amplification. The data were produced by immunoSEQ multiplex PCR, yet TCRdb's version contains in-frame clones alone and is incomplete. The D gene and trimming were derived from the DNA, and the V and J assignments and clone size from that table. The table has some 290,000 clones, 90% seen once. CDR1 and CDR2 (germline): GTSNPN, SVGIG (reference sequence). CDR3 length equals 14 residues. V gave up 2 bases and J gave up 2 bases, with 10 bases separating them.

Sequencing was carried out using peripheral blood. J is TRBJ1-3 and V is TRBV30; D unclear. This sequence was found in a woman aged 25 to 45 with COVID-19, enrolled during active disease. The CDR3 region has the DNA TGTGCCTGGAGTTTACTTAGTACTGGAAACACCATATATTTT. Amino acid sequence: CAWSLLSTGNTIYF.